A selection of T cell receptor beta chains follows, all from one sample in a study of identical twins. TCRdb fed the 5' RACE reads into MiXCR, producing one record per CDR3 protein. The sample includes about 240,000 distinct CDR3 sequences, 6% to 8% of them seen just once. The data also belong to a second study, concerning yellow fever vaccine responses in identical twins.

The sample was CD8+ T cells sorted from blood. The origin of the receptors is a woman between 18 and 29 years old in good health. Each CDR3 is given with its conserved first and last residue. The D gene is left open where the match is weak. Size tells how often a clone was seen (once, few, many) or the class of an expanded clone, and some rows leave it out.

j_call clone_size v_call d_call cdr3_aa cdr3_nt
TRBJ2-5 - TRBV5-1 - CASSLQATQETQYF TGCGCCAGCAGCTTACAAGCTACGCAAGAGACCCAGTACTTC
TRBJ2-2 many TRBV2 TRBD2 CASRNWLAGGTGELFF TGTGCCAGCAGGAATTGGCTAGCGGGAGGAACCGGGGAGCTGTTTTTT
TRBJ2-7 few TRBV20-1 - CSASSPNWEKSSYEQYF TGCAGTGCTAGTTCCCCGAACTGGGAAAAGAGCTCCTACGAGCAGTACTTC
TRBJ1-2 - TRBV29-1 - CSAERGGNYGYTF TGCAGCGCCGAACGGGGTGGTAACTATGGCTACACCTTC
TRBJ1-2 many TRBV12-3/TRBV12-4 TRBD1 CASTPQGSPWGGYTF TGTGCCAGCACCCCACAGGGGTCGCCTTGGGGTGGCTACACCTTC
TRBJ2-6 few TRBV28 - CASSKWGSGANVLTF TGTGCCAGCAGTAAATGGGGGTCCGGGGCCAACGTCCTGACTTTC
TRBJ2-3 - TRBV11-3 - CASSSWKSTDTQYF TGTGCCAGCAGCTCCTGGAAGAGCACAGATACGCAGTATTTT
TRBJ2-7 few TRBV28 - CASSLTDLLDEQYF TGTGCCAGCAGTTTAACGGACCTCCTAGACGAGCAGTACTTC
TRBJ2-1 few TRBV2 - CASTLNPLNEQFF TGTGCCAGCACCCTTAACCCCCTCAATGAGCAGTTCTTC
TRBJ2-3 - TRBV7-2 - CASSLVGIADTQYF TGTGCCAGCAGCTTAGTCGGGATCGCAGATACGCAGTATTTT
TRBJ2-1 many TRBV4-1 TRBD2 CASSHPSMSGSIDEQFF TGCGCCAGCAGCCACCCCTCGATGAGCGGGAGTATCGATGAGCAGTTCTTC
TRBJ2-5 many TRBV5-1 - CASSPDRQLLRETQYF TGCGCCAGCAGCCCAGACCGACAACTCCTTAGGGAGACCCAGTACTTC
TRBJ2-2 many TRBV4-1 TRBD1 CASSRRQGDTGELFF TGCGCCAGCAGCCGTAGACAGGGGGACACCGGGGAGCTGTTTTTT
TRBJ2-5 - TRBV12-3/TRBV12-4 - CASSSVRGETQYF TGTGCCAGCAGTTCGGTTCGCGGAGAGACCCAGTACTTC
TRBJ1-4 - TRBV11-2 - CASSLGGTVLREKLFF TGTGCCAGCAGCTTAGGCGGGACGGTCCTTCGAGAAAAACTGTTTTTT
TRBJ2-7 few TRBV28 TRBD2 CAIGTSGYYEQYF TGTGCCATCGGGACTAGCGGATACTACGAGCAGTACTTC
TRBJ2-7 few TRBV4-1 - CASSSSGTAPYEQYF TGCGCCAGCAGCTCCTCCGGGACTGCACCCTACGAGCAGTACTTC
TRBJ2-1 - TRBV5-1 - CASSLEGSENEQFF TGCGCCAGCAGCTTGGAAGGGTCGGAGAATGAGCAGTTCTTC
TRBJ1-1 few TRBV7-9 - CASSLLGLNTEAFF TGTGCCAGCAGCTTATTAGGGCTGAACACTGAAGCTTTCTTT
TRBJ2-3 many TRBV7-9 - CASSPPTDPDTQYF TGTGCCAGCAGCCCCCCGACAGATCCAGATACGCAGTATTTT
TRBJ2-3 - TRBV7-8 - CASSSGLDTQYF TGTGCCAGCAGCTCAGGGCTGGATACGCAGTATTTT
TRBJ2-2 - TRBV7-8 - CASSLGWDSPTGELFF TGTGCCAGCAGCTTAGGCTGGGACTCGCCCACCGGGGAGCTGTTTTTT
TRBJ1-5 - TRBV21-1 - CASSKEKEICQPQHF TGTGCCAGCAGCAAAGAGAAGGAGATATGTCAGCCCCAGCATTTT
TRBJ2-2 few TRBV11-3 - CASSDGSTGELFF TGTGCCAGCAGCGATGGGTCCACCGGGGAGCTGTTTTTT
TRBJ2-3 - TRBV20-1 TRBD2 CSARETSGGLSNTDTQYF TGCAGTGCTAGAGAGACTAGCGGGGGCCTTTCTAACACAGATACGCAGTATTTT
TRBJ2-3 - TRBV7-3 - CASSPPKTQEDTQYF TGTGCCAGCAGCCCCCCGAAAACCCAGGAAGATACGCAGTATTTT
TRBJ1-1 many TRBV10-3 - CAISESPGQLEAFF TGTGCCATCAGTGAGTCTCCCGGACAGCTTGAAGCTTTCTTT
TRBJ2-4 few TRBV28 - CASSFYPRALAKNIQYF TGTGCCAGCAGTTTTTATCCGAGGGCCCTCGCCAAAAACATTCAGTACTTC
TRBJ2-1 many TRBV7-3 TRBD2 CASSLTGLAGRDEQFF TGTGCCAGCAGCTTAACCGGACTAGCCGGGAGGGATGAGCAGTTCTTC
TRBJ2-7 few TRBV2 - CASSVFSGTYEQYF TGTGCCAGCAGTGTTTTCTCGGGAACCTACGAGCAGTACTTC
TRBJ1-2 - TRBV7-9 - CASSLADRYGYTF TGTGCCAGCAGCTTAGCCGACAGATATGGCTACACCTTC
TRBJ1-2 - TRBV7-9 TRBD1 CASSLSGTDYGYTF TGTGCCAGCAGCTTATCCGGGACAGACTATGGCTACACCTTC
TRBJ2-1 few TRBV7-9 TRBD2 CASRGGVYLVDEQFF TGTGCCAGCAGGGGGGGGGTTTATTTGGTGGATGAGCAGTTCTTC
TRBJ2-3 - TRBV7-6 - CASSLQVPGTDTQYF TGTGCCAGCAGCTTACAGGTGCCGGGGACAGATACGCAGTATTTT
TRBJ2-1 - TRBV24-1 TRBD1 CATRGQAQLSRYNEQFF TGTGCCACCAGGGGACAGGCCCAGCTTAGTAGGTACAATGAGCAGTTCTTC
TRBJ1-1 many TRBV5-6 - CASSLDQENTEAFF TGTGCCAGCAGCTTGGACCAAGAGAACACTGAAGCTTTCTTT
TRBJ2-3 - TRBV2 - CASSAAAATDTQYF TGTGCCAGCAGTGCGGCAGCGGCGACAGATACGCAGTATTTT
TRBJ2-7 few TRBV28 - CASSLLGEQYF TGTGCCAGCAGTTTATTAGGCGAGCAGTACTTC
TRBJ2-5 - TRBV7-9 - CASSLARTEQETQYF TGTGCCAGCAGCTTAGCGCGAACAGAGCAAGAGACCCAGTACTTC
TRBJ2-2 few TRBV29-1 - CSAPIYPGELFF TGCAGCGCCCCTATCTATCCCGGGGAGCTGTTTTTT
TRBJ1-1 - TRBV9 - CASSPGTSRAEAFF TGTGCCAGCAGCCCCGGGACTTCTAGGGCTGAAGCTTTCTTT
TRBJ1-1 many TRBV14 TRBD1 CASSPRGQGEAFF TGTGCCAGCAGCCCCAGGGGGCAGGGTGAAGCTTTCTTT
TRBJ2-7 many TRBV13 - CASSFGNSYEQYF TGTGCCAGCAGCTTCGGAAACTCCTACGAGCAGTACTTC
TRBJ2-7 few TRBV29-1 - CSVDGLRGSGSYEQYF TGCAGCGTTGACGGTTTGAGGGGCTCGGGCTCCTACGAGCAGTACTTC
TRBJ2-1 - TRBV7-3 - CASSLTGRSDNEQFF TGTGCCAGCAGCTTAACGGGCCGAAGTGACAATGAGCAGTTCTTC
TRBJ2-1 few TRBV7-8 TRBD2 CASSLVPTGTSGGYEQFF TGTGCCAGCAGCTTAGTGCCTACCGGGACTAGCGGGGGGTATGAGCAGTTCTTC
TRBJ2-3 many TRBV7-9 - CASRTASTDTQYF TGTGCCAGCAGGACCGCAAGCACAGATACGCAGTATTTT
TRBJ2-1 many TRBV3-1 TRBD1 CASSQVGQGAGNEQFF TGTGCCAGCAGCCAAGTGGGACAGGGGGCTGGGAATGAGCAGTTCTTC
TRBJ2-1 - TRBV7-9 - CASRQGGNEQFF TGTGCCAGCAGACAAGGGGGCAATGAGCAGTTCTTC
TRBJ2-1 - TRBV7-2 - CASSRRSATYNEQFF TGTGCCAGCAGCCGCCGGTCGGCGACCTACAATGAGCAGTTCTTC
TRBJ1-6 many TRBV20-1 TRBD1 CSARLQGGNSPLHF TGCAGTGCTAGATTACAGGGGGGAAATTCACCCCTCCACTTT
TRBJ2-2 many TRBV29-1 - CSVDASTGELFF TGCAGCGTTGATGCCAGTACCGGGGAGCTGTTTTTT
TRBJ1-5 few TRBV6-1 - CASSESAQPQPQHF TGTGCCAGCAGTGAGTCTGCCCAGCCTCAGCCCCAGCATTTT
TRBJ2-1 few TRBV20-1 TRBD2 CSARDLVAGAGSYNEQFF TGCAGTGCTAGAGATTTGGTAGCGGGAGCTGGTTCCTACAATGAGCAGTTCTTC